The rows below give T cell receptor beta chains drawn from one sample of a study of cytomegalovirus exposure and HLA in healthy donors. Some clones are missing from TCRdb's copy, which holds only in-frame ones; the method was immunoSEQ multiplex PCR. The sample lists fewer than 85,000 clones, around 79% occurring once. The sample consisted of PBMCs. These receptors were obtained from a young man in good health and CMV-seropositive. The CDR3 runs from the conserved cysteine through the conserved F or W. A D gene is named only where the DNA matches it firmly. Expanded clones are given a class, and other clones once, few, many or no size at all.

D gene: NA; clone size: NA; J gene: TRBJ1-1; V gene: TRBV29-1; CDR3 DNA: TGCAGCGTTGGCTACCGGCAGGGGTCGAACACTGAAGCTTTCTTT; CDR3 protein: CSVGYRQGSNTEAFF
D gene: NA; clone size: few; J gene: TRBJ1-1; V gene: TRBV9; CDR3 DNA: TGTGCCAGCAGCACCAGCCCAGGGGCTGAAGCTTTCTTT; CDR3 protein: CASSTSPGAEAFF
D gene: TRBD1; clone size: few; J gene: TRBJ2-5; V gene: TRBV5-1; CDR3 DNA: TGCGCCAGCAGCAAATATGGACAGGGGCTGGGAGAGACCCAGTACTTC; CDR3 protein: CASSKYGQGLGETQYF
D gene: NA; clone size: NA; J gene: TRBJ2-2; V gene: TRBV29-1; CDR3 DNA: TGCAGCGTTGCTACTATAGACTACGGCACCGGGGAGCTGTTTTTT; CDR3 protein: CSVATIDYGTGELFF
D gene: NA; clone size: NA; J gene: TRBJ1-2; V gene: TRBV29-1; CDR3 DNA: TGCAGCGTTATACGACAGGAATCTAACTATGGCTACACCTTC; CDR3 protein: CSVIRQESNYGYTF
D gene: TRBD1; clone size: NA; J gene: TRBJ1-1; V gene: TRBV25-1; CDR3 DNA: TGTGCCAGCAGTGACTCCAGGACAGGGAACACTGAAGCTTTCTTT; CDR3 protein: CASSDSRTGNTEAFF
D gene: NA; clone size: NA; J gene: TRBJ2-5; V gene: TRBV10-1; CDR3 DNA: TGCGCCAGCAGTGAGTCAAGGGGCGCGGAGACCCAGTACTTC; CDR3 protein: CASSESRGAETQYF
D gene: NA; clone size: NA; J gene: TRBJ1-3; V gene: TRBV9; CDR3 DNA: TGTGCCAGCAGCCGGTCCAGGAACACCATATATTTT; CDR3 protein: CASSRSRNTIYF
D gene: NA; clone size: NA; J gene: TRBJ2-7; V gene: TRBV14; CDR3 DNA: TGTGCCAGCAGCCAAGTGCAGGGATCGGGTAGCGAGCAGTACTTC; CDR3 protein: CASSQVQGSGSEQYF
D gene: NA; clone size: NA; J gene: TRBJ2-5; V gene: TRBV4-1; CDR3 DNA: TGCGCCAGCAGCCAGGGAGGCCTAGCTAGGGAGACCCAGTACTTC; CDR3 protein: CASSQGGLARETQYF
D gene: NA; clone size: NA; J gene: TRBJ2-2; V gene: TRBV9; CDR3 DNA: TGTGCCAGCAGCGGATCAGACACCGGGGAGCTGTTTTTT; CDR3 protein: CASSGSDTGELFF
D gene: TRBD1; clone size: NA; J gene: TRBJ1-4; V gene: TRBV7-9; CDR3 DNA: TGTGCCAGCAGCTTAGGGGACAGGGCGCATGAAAAACTGTTTTTT; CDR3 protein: CASSLGDRAHEKLFF
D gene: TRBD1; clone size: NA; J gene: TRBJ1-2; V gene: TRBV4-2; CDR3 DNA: TGTGCCAGCAGCAACGACAGGGGGGAGGGCTACACCTTC; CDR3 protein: CASSNDRGEGYTF
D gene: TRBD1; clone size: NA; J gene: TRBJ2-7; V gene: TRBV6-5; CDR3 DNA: TGTGCCAGCAGTTACCGGGACAGGTCCTACGAGCAGTACTTC; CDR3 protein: CASSYRDRSYEQYF
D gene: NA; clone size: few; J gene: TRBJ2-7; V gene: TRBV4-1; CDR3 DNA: TGCGCCAGCAGCCCCGGGACTCCGCCGTACGAGCAGTACTTC; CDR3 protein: CASSPGTPPYEQYF
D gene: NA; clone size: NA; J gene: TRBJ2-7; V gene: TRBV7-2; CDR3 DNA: TGTGCCAGCAGTAGGGGGGTGGCTAGCGGTTCCTACGAGCAGTACTTC; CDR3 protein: CASSRGVASGSYEQYF
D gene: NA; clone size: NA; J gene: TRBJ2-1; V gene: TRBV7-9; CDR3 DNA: TGTGCCAGCAGCTTGACCGGGACTCAGGCCTACAATGAGCAGTTCTTC; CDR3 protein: CASSLTGTQAYNEQFF
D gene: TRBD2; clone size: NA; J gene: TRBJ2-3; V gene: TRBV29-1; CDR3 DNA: TGCAGCGTTGGGGGACTAACCACAGATACGCAGTATTTT; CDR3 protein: CSVGGLTTDTQYF
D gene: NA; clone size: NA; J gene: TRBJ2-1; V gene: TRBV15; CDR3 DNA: TGTGCCACCAGCTACGAATCGGCGGGACTTGCTTACAATGAGCAGTTCTTC; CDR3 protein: CATSYESAGLAYNEQFF
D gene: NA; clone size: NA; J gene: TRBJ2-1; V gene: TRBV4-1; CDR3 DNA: TGCGCCAGCAGCCAACTATTGAATGAGCAGTTCTTC; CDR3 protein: CASSQLLNEQFF
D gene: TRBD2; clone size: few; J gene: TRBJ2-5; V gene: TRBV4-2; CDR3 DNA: TGTGCCAGCAGCCCCTCCTTTACTAGCGGGAAAAGCCAAGAGACCCAGTACTTC; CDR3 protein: CASSPSFTSGKSQETQYF
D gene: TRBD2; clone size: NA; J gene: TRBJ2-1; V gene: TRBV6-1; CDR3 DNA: TGTGCCGGCCATCTAGCGGGATCTTACAATGAGCAGTTCTTC; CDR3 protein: CAGHLAGSYNEQFF
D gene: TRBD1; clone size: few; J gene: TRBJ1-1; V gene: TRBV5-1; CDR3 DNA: TGCGCCAGCAGACCCGACAGGGGGACTGAAGCTTTCTTT; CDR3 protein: CASRPDRGTEAFF
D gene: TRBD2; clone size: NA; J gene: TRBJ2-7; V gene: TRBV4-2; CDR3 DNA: TGTGCCAGCAGCCAAGATGGACTTAGCGGGACCTTCTACGAGCAGTACTTC; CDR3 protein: CASSQDGLSGTFYEQYF
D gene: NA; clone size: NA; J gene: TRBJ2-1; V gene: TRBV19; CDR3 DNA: TGTGCCAGTAGCGCCCGACTATTGAAGAATGAGCAGTTCTTC; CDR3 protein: CASSARLLKNEQFF
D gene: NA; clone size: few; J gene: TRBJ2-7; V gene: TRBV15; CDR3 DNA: TGTGCCACCAGCCGCGGTAGCTCCTACGAGCAGTACTTC; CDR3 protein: CATSRGSSYEQYF
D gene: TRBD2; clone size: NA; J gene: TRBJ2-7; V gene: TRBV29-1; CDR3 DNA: TGCAGCGCCGGGGGGGCCGGGGATTATTACGAGCAGTACTTC; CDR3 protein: CSAGGAGDYYEQYF
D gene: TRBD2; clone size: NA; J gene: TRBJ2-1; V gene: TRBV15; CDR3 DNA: TGTGCCACCAGCAGGGAACTGACTAGCGGGAGGGCCACGAGCTCCTACAATGAGCAGTTCTTC; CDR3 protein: CATSRELTSGRATSSYNEQFF
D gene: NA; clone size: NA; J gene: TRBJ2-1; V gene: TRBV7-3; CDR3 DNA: TGTGCCAGCAGCTTTCAAGGGGGCAATGAGCAGTTCTTC; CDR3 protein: CASSFQGGNEQFF
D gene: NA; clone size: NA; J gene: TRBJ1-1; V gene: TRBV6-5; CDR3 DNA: TGTGCCAGCAGTTACTCGATTGCCCAGGGCACTGAAGCTTTCTTT; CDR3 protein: CASSYSIAQGTEAFF
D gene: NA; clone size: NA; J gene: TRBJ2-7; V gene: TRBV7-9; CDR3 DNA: TGTGCCAGCAGCTTAGCAGGCCCCAGGCATAGGGAGCAGTACTTC; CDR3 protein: CASSLAGPRHREQYF
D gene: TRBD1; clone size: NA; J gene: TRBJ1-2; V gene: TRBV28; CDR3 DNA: TGTGCCAGCTTGGGACAGGGGCGGAGAGGCTACACCTTC; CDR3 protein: CASLGQGRRGYTF
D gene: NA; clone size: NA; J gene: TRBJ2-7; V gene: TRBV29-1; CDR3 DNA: TGCAGCGTTGAGAGGAGTAACGAGCAGTACTTC; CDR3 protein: CSVERSNEQYF
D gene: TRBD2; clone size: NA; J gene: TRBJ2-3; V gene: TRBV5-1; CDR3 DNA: TGCGCCAGCAGCGGGCTAGCGGGAGCGGATACGCAGTATTTT; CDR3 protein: CASSGLAGADTQYF
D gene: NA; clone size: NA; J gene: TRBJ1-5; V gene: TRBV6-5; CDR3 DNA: TGTGCCAGCAGTGCAGAGGTGGGCAATCAGCCCCAGCATTTT; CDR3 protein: CASSAEVGNQPQHF
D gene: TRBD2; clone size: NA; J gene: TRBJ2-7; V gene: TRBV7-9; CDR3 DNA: TGTGCCAGCGGACTAGCGGGGGAGAAGCAGTACTTC; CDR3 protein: CASGLAGEKQYF
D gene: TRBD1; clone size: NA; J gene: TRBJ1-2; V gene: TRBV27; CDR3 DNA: TGTGCCAGCAGGGTTGGGGGGACAGGCATCTATGGCTACACCTTC; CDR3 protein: CASRVGGTGIYGYTF
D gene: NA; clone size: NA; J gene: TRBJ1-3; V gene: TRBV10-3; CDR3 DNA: TGTGCCAGCCTGACAGGTACTGGAAACACCATATATTTT; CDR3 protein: CASLTGTGNTIYF
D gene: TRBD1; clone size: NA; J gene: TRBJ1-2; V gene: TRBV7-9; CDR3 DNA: TGTGCCAGCAGCCAAGGGACAGGGGACAACTATGGCTACACCTTC; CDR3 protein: CASSQGTGDNYGYTF
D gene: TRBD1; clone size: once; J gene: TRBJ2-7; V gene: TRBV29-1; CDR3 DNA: TGCAGCGTGACAGACAGGGGGGCCTACGAGCAGTACTTC; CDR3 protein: CSVTDRGAYEQYF
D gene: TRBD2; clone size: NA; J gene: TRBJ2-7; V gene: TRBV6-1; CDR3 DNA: TGTGCCATACCCTCCGAGCGGGAGGCCCCCTACGAGCAGTACTTC; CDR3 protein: CAIPSEREAPYEQYF
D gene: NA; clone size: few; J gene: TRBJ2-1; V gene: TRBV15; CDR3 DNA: TGTGCCACCAGCACACAGGGAGAAGTCTACAATGAGCAGTTCTTC; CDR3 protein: CATSTQGEVYNEQFF
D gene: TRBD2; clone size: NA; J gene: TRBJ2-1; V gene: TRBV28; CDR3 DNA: TGTGCCAGCAGTTCGAACCCGGGACTAGCGGCCTACAATGAGCAGTTCTTC; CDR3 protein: CASSSNPGLAAYNEQFF
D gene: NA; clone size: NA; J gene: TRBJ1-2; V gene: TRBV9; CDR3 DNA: TGTGCCAGCAGCAATACACCGTTTCCTGTCTATGGCTACACCTTC; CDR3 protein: CASSNTPFPVYGYTF
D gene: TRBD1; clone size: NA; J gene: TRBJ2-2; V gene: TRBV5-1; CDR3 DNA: TGCGCCAGCAGCTCGACAGGGAAAGACACCGGGGAGCTGTTTTTT; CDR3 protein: CASSSTGKDTGELFF
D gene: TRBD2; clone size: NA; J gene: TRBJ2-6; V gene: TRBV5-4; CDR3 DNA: TGTGCCAGCAGCTCCGGGACTAGCGGGAGGGCTGGGGCCAACGTCCTGACTTTC; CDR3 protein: CASSSGTSGRAGANVLTF
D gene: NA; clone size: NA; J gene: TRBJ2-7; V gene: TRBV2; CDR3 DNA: TGTGCCAGCAGTCCTGGGCCCTATTACTCCTACGAGCAGTACTTC; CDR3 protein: CASSPGPYYSYEQYF
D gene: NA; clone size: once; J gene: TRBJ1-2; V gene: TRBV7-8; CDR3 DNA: TGTGCCAGCAGCTTAGCGGTCCAGGCGAGAGTAATGCACTATGGCTACACCTTC; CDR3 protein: CASSLAVQARVMHYGYTF
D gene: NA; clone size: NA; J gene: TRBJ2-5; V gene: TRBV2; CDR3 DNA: TGTGCCACCAGACTAACGGAGACCCAGTACTTC; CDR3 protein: CATRLTETQYF
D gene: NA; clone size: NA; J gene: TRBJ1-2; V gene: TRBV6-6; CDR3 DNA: TGTGCCAGCAGTCAACTACAGGGATATGGCTACACCTTC; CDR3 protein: CASSQLQGYGYTF